This T cell receptor beta chain was sequenced in a study of human T cells and chemical hapten exposure. Study-wide points: Patch test score showed a positive correlation with PT1 expanded TCR counts.

The germline V and J ends were trimmed by 8 bases and 6 bases, with 8 bases remaining between them. The CDR3 length is 11 residues. Germline-derived CDR1 and CDR2 are MNHNS and SASEGT. This clonotype was seen a handful of times. Antigen unknown. As to time point: patch test 1, 2 weeks after DPC sensitization. The treatment here: therapeutic diphenylcyclopropenone sensitization with weekly scalp DPC. Non-pregnant alopecia patients aged 18 to 70, suitable for DPC therapy. Total RNA was isolated from unfractionated whole blood. Attachment of unique molecular identifiers to individual cDNA molecules was performed in the library. TCRdb reprocessed the RACE reads via MiXCR and lists one record per CDR3 protein. The repertoire holds about 120,000 distinct CDR3 sequences, with roughly an eighth as singletons.

This receptor was identified in a man aged 18 to 35 with alopecia areata. Some clones in this sample may be carry-over from other donors' samples. The rearrangement joins TRBV6-1 to TRBJ2-1; D is unresolved. This specimen was whole blood, taken in connection with sensitization to the hapten diphenylcyclopropenone (DPC). CDR3 coding DNA: TGTGCCAGCCTACTGAGCAATGAGCAGTTCTTC. Translated, it gives CASLLSNEQFF.